Sequencing of this T cell receptor beta chain was carried out in a study of T cell responses to AZD1222 COVID-19 vaccine. Germline CDR1 reads SGHRS; CDR2 reads YFSETQ. The CDR3 has 15 residues. J lost 4 bases, V lost 3 bases, and 2 bases had no gene match. The assay was immunoSEQ multiplex PCR, and TCRdb's table has in-frame clones only and misses some. The repertoire holds about 210,000 clones, about 92% seen once, with approximately 1.5% in the top ten. The source of this sequence is an adult in good health. The sequences come from peripheral blood, collected on day 0 of AZD1222 vaccination. This chain links TRBV5-1 with TRBJ2-2, with 11 positions matching TRBD1. The CDR3 sequence: CASSSGTGGTGELFF. Here the CDR3 DNA reads TGCGCCAGCAGCTCCGGGACAGGGGGCACCGGGGAGCTGTTTTTT.